This T cell receptor (beta chain) was captured by sequencing in a study of T cell repertoires in cytomegalovirus infection (dated by TCRdb to about 2019). Regarding the study in general: Peptide stimulations targeted recently identified HLA-C-restricted CMV epitopes, whose presentation resists viral immunomodulation, together with well-studied HLA-B-restricted epitopes. Donor HLA type was relevant to the analysis, as public TCR beta signatures indicated carriage of CMV infection together with the matching HLA type.

The sequencing machine was an Illumina HiSeq 1500. Using fastp at Q25 and MiXCR, TCRdb reprocessed the public reads and kept productive beta chains. Each CDR3 protein appears once, grouped with its most common genes and DNA. The sample table contains 80,000 to 90,000 distinct CDR3 sequences; only one count was recorded for about half of them. The ten top clones hold 85% to 95% of the sample. Broader findings and caveats from the paper: The ex vivo response was dominated by HLA-C-restricted CMV-specific TCR beta clonotypes, which also provided the single most frequent clonotype in two of eight donors. In both this cohort and an independent cohort of several hundred donors, the cumulative frequency of public TCR beta family members distinguished carriers of CMV infection plus the relevant HLA type.

About this clonotype: Its binding antigen is unknown. The sample holds no much larger clone one base away, and base qualities are not on file.

The sample's treatment or condition label is to be understood as: in vitro stimulation with specific CMV peptide epitopes to enrich CMV-specific T cells. Sequenced material: CD8+ T cells from cultured PBMCs, taken from culture after CMV antigen stimulation. The source is a human donor in good health (CMV status not recorded). Some clones in this sample may be carry-over from other donors' samples.

The CDR3 is CARSFLPGDHGGYTF. The base sequence is TGTGCCAGAAGCTTCCTACCAGGGGACCACGGGGGCTACACCTTC. The sequence is built from TRBV5-3 and TRBJ1-2; the D gene is perhaps TRBD1, from 6 matching bases. TRBV5-3 counts as an open reading frame of uncertain function. The CDR3 has 15 amino acids, counting the end cysteine and phenylalanine. Only CDR3 DNA remains: 45 bases, in frame from the first base. The V and J ends are trimmed by 2 bases and 8 bases, leaving 19 bases between them.